The 28 T cell receptor beta chains given below trace back to one sample, sequenced in a study of blood T cell repertoires in COVID-19. TCRdb's copy holds only in-frame clones and misses some; the assay was immunoSEQ multiplex PCR. Counted here are fewer than 50,000 clones, over 75% occurring once; the ten biggest clones make up more than 35%. The material sequenced was peripheral blood. The receptors shown here come from an elderly man with active or convalescent COVID-19.

This clone showed up many times. This rearrangement joins TRBV3-1 (or the pseudogene TRBV3-2) to TRBJ2-1, with D possibly being TRBD2 (6 bases). V dropped 3 bases and J dropped 7 bases, with 13 bases sitting between them. CDR3 length: 14 residues. Germline lookup yields CDR1 LGHDT and CDR2 YNNKEL (reference sequence). CDR3: CASSHGGVGNEQFF. The DNA of the CDR3 is TGTGCCAGCAGCCACGGCGGGGTTGGGAATGAGCAGTTCTTC.

The chain employs TRBV27 and TRBJ2-7; D is undetermined. The V end was cut by 2 bases, the J end by 4 bases, with 9 bases between. The CDR3 spans 13 residues. The germline V gene has CDR1 MNHEY and CDR2 SMNVEV (reference sequence). The CDR3, as DNA: TGTGCCAGCAGTTTAAGCTCCCAATACGAGCAGTACTTC. Its protein is CASSLSSQYEQYF.

This clone showed up just once. This chain joins TRBV7-9 and TRBJ2-2; 11 bases are a match to TRBD2. Germline assignment: CDR1 SEHNR and CDR2 FQNEAQ (reference sequence). Trimming cost V 5 bases and J 7 bases; bases outside gene matches: 6. The CDR3 sequence is 15 residues long. The CDR3 here is CASSPGLAAGGELFF. In nucleotides, the CDR3 is TGTGCCAGCAGCCCGGGACTAGCGGCCGGCGGGGAGCTGTTTTTT.

The chain employs TRBV3-1 (or the pseudogene TRBV3-2) and TRBJ2-5, with D maybe TRBD2 (6 bases). This CDR3 is 13 amino acids long. Germline V gives CDR1 LGHDT, CDR2 YNNKEL (reference sequence). Trimming took off 7 bases at V and 4 bases at J, with 13 bases between the two ends. DNA for the CDR3: TGTGCCAGCACCCGGAGGGCCGGAGAGACCCAGTACTTC. Its protein product is CASTRRAGETQYF.

The chain carries TRBV13 and TRBJ2-1, with 13 nucleotides matching TRBD2. Germline CDR1 reads PRHDT; CDR2 reads FYEKMQ (reference sequence). The CDR3 runs to 15 residues. With 6 bases clipped from V and 3 bases from J, the junction kept 2 bases outside the gene matches. The CDR3 region has the DNA TGTGCCAGCAGTCGGACTAGCGGGAGCTACAATGAGCAGTTCTTC. Translation gives CASSRTSGSYNEQFF.

V usage is TRBV24-1 and J usage is TRBJ1-3, with D perhaps TRBD1 (6 bases). The V end was cut by 3 bases, the J end by 3 bases, with 14 bases between. From germline, CDR1 is KGHDR and CDR2 SFDVKD. The CDR3 has 16 residues. The CDR3 region has the DNA TGTGCCACCAGTGATCCCCACAGGGAAGGTGGAAACACCATATATTTT. Protein: CATSDPHREGGNTIYF.

The chain uses TRBV7-8 and TRBJ2-3, with 9 positions matching TRBD1. The CDR3 spans 16 residues. Germline V CDR1 and CDR2: SGHVS, FQNEAQ. The trim removed 4 bases at V and 2 bases at J, leaving 7 bases unmatched. For the CDR3, the DNA is TGTGCCAGCAGCTACAGGGGGCAGGGAATCACAGATACGCAGTATTTT. Amino acid sequence: CASSYRGQGITDTQYF. The full variable domain, rest sourced from reference TRBV7-8 and TRBJ2-3, is GAGVSQSPRYKVAKRGQDVALRCDPISGHVSLFWYQQALGQGPEFLTYFQNEAQLDKSGLPSDRFFAERPEGSVSTLKIQRTQQEDSAVYLCASSYRGQGITDTQYFGPGTRLTVL.

The rearrangement links TRBV24-1 to TRBJ2-1, with 9 bases identical to TRBD2. The CDR3 runs to 16 residues. The trim removed 3 bases at V and 8 bases at J, leaving 10 bases unmatched. Germline V gene data show CDR1 as KGHDR and CDR2 as SFDVKD. The DNA for the CDR3 is TGTGCCACCAGTGATCCAAGTAGCGGGAGAAAGGATGAGCAGTTCTTC. Protein sequence: CATSDPSSGRKDEQFF.

The chain couples TRBV11-3 to TRBJ2-1; 8 bases line up with TRBD2. CDR3 length: 14 residues. Germline V gene sequence: CDR1 SGHNT, CDR2 YENEEA. V lost 1 base to trimming and J lost 7 bases; unmatched junction nucleotides: 3. Written as DNA, the CDR3 is TGTGCCAGCAGCTTAGCCAGCGGGAGTAATGAGCAGTTCTTC. Translation: CASSLASGSNEQFF.

V is TRBV28 and J is TRBJ1-6, with no clear D. The CDR3 is 12 residues long. V dropped 7 bases and J dropped 4 bases, with 5 bases sitting between them. The germline CDR1 and CDR2 sequences are MDHEN and SYDVKM. The CDR3 DNA follows: TGTGCCAGCACAGAATATAATTCACCCCTCCACTTT. Protein sequence: CASTEYNSPLHF.

The rearrangement uses TRBV9 and TRBJ1-1, with D possibly matching TRBD1 (6 bases). Looked up from germline, CDR1 is SGDLS and CDR2 is YYNGEE. The CDR3 is 16 residues long. Trimming shortened V by 4 bases and J by 1 base, and 17 bases separated the two germline ends. The CDR3 DNA reads TGTGCCAGCAGCCCACCTCTACAGGGAACGAACACTGAAGCTTTCTTT. Its translation is CASSPPLQGTNTEAFF.

The J gene is TRBJ2-4, the V gene TRBV7-2; tentatively, D is TRBD2 (7 bases). Germline CDR1 reads SGHTA; CDR2 reads FQGNSA. Trimming pared 5 bases from V and 5 bases from J, leaving 13 bases between. The CDR3 sequence is 14 residues long. The CDR3 DNA reads TGTGCCAGCAGCCGGAGGGGGGGAGAAAACATTCAGTACTTC. Its protein is CASSRRGGENIQYF.

V is TRBV28 and J is TRBJ2-2; no clear D gene. Trimming stripped 6 bases from V and 2 bases from J, with 10 bases between. This CDR3 has 14 amino acids. Germline V lookup: CDR1 MDHEN, CDR2 SYDVKM. For the CDR3, the DNA is TGTGCCAGCAGCCCCGACACAAACACCGGGGAGCTGTTTTTT. Translating it yields CASSPDTNTGELFF.

This clone appeared a single time. The chain recombines TRBV7-8 with TRBJ2-3, with 15 nucleotides matching TRBD2. V trimming: 5 bases; J trimming: 4 bases; junction bases outside the gene matches: 13. CDR1 and CDR2 (germline): SGHVS, FQNEAQ. The CDR3 is 19 amino acids. The CDR3 sequence is CASSLGLAGGPSLADTQYF. CDR3 nucleotide sequence: TGTGCCAGCAGCCTAGGACTAGCGGGAGGGCCCTCACTGGCAGATACGCAGTATTTT.

The rearrangement uses TRBV28 and TRBJ1-2; D might be TRBD1 (5 bases). The germline V gene encodes CDR1 MDHEN and CDR2 SYDVKM. Deletions cut 2 bases from V and 3 bases from J, with 13 bases between. The CDR3 is 15 amino acids. CDR3 nucleotide sequence: TGTGCCAGCAGTTTAGGTCCCGGGGGTGACTATGGCTACACCTTC. Residues: CASSLGPGGDYGYTF.

The chain combines TRBV5-6 with TRBJ1-2; 10 bases map to TRBD1. In germline, CDR1 is SGHDT, CDR2 YYEEEE. The V segment lost 4 bases and the J segment 5 bases; nucleotides outside the gene matches: 20. The CDR3 length is 19 residues. The CDR3 region is CASSLFWPGTGAVEYGYTF. The CDR3 DNA reads as TGTGCCAGCAGCCTATTTTGGCCCGGGACAGGGGCCGTGGAGTATGGCTACACCTTC.

This sequence joins TRBV5-4 and TRBJ2-1; possible D gene TRBD2, 6 bases. CDR1 is SGHNT and CDR2 is YYREEE in the germline V gene (reference sequence). V gave up 0 bases and J gave up 0 bases, with 10 bases separating them. The CDR3 has 16 amino acids. Written as DNA, the CDR3 is TGTGCCAGCAGCTTGGGTCTCGGGAGCTCCTACAATGAGCAGTTCTTC. The encoded protein is CASSLGLGSSYNEQFF.

About this clone itself: The sample carries other DNA sequences with the same CDR3. V usage is TRBV24-1 and J usage is TRBJ2-1; possibly TRBD1 for D (6 bases). The CDR3 runs to 13 residues. V was clipped by 1 base and J by 9 bases, with 9 bases between them. Per the germline V gene, CDR1 is KGHDR and CDR2 is SFDVKD. The CDR3 loop reads CATSDLARGEQFF. Written as DNA, the CDR3 is TGTGCCACCAGTGATTTAGCCAGGGGTGAGCAGTTCTTC.

Notes on this clone: The sample carries other DNA sequences with the same CDR3. The chain has TRBV5-4 and TRBJ2-7; 13 bases line up with TRBD2. J lost 2 bases, V lost 4 bases, and 3 bases had no gene match. The CDR3 covers 15 residues. Per the germline V gene, CDR1 is SGHNT and CDR2 is YYREEE (reference sequence). CDR3 bases: TGTGCCAGCAGCCTTGGACTAGCGGGGGCCTACGAGCAGTACTTC. Its translation: CASSLGLAGAYEQYF.

The chain couples TRBV2 to TRBJ1-2; 8 bases map to TRBD1. The length of the CDR3 is 15 residues. Germline trimming cut 0 bases from V and 4 bases from J; bases unmatched to any gene: 4. Germline CDR1 reads SNHLY; CDR2 reads FYNNEI. The CDR3 sequence is CASSEASGGIYGYTF. CDR3 sequence (DNA): TGTGCCAGCAGTGAAGCTTCAGGGGGCATCTATGGCTACACCTTC.

The CDR3 here is CASSRSGLEAFF. The CDR3 nucleotides are TGTGCCAGCAGCCGCAGCGGCCTTGAAGCTTTCTTT. The genes are TRBV7-8 and TRBJ1-1; no clear D. The CDR3 spans 12 residues. Looked up from germline, CDR1 is SGHVS and CDR2 is FQNEAQ. V was pared by 5 bases and J by 7 bases, with 11 bases between.

This clone was seen a handful of times. The rearrangement links TRBV30 to TRBJ2-3; 8 bases agree with TRBD2. V was clipped by 0 bases and J by 2 bases; unmatched bases: 1. This CDR3 is built from 14 residues. Germline values: CDR1 GTSNPN, CDR2 SVGIG (reference sequence). CDR3 in amino acids: CAWSVLADTDTQYF. The CDR3 DNA is TGTGCCTGGAGTGTACTAGCGGACACAGATACGCAGTATTTT.

The chain has TRBV18 and TRBJ1-4; D not certain. The CDR3 has 16 amino acids. V was shortened by 2 bases and J by 4 bases, with 14 bases between the two germline ends. The germline V gene encodes CDR1 KGHSH and CDR2 LQKENI. The CDR3 nucleotides are TGTGCCAGCTCACCAGAGAGCCGGGTGGGTAATGAAAAACTGTTTTTT. Residues: CASSPESRVGNEKLFF.

This chain connects TRBV9 to TRBJ2-3; D possibly corresponds to TRBD1 (6 bases). CDR1 is SGDLS, CDR2 YYNGEE, per germline. The CDR3 has 15 amino acids. Trimming shortened V by 2 bases and J by 2 bases, and 12 bases separated the two germline ends. The CDR3 sequence: CASSVRGTPTDTQYF. The DNA for the CDR3 is TGTGCCAGCAGCGTGAGGGGGACCCCCACAGATACGCAGTATTTT.

About this clone: The same CDR3 can be traced to other DNA sequences in this sample. V gene TRBV5-4 combines with J gene TRBJ1-3; 7 nucleotides align to TRBD1. Germline loops: CDR1 SGHNT, CDR2 YYREEE (reference sequence). V was clipped by 4 bases and J by 0 bases; unmatched bases: 1. The CDR3 covers 14 residues. In nucleotides, the CDR3 is TGTGCCAGCAGCCGACAGGGCTCTGGAAACACCATATATTTT. It yields the protein CASSRQGSGNTIYF.

The CDR3 loop is CATVPVGQGVYEQYF. The CDR3 DNA is TGTGCCACCGTACCTGTAGGACAGGGTGTGTACGAGCAGTACTTC. This chain links TRBV28 with TRBJ2-7; TRBD1 aligns across 8 bases. This CDR3 spans 15 amino acids. From germline, CDR1 is MDHEN and CDR2 SYDVKM. Trimming cost V 10 bases and J 4 bases; bases outside gene matches: 15.

The chain couples TRBV5-1 to TRBJ2-5; D unresolved. Germline CDR1 reads SGHRS; CDR2 reads YFSETQ. There are 13 residues in the CDR3. V was trimmed by 4 bases and J by 4 bases, leaving 11 bases between them. The CDR3 DNA reads TGCGCCAGCAGCACCGACACCTCAGAGACCCAGTACTTC. Protein product: CASSTDTSETQYF. The complete variable domain, with remaining parts taken from reference TRBV5-1 and TRBJ2-5, reads KAGVTQTPRYLIKTRGQQVTLSCSPISGHRSVSWYQQTPGQGLQFLFEYFSETQRNKGNFPGRFSGRQFSNSRSEMNVSTLELGDSALYLCASSTDTSETQYFGPGTRLLVL.

V and J are TRBV7-2 and TRBJ1-4; 7 bases align to TRBD1. Per the germline V gene, CDR1 is SGHTA and CDR2 is FQGNSA. Trimming cost V 3 bases and J 7 bases; bases outside gene matches: 5. This CDR3 comprises 14 residues. This chain's CDR3 is CASSLGDSPEKLFF. CDR3 nucleotides: TGTGCCAGCAGCTTGGGGGACAGCCCTGAAAAACTGTTTTTT. The variable domain in full, completed from reference TRBV7-2 and TRBJ1-4, reads GAGVSQSPSNKVTEKGKDVELRCDPISGHTALYWYRQSLGQGLEFLIYFQGNSAPDKSGLPSDRFSAERTGGSVSTLTIQRTQQEDSAVYLCASSLGDSPEKLFFGSGTQLSVL.